Below, one TCR beta chain is given with its context. Its antigen is still unknown. Looked up from germline, CDR1 is SGHAT and CDR2 is FQNNGV. The CDR3 runs 17 residues. The authors used about 3,500 ng of total RNA per TCR library. TCRdb reprocessed the 5' RACE reads; each CDR3 protein has one entry and no DNA is given. The table counts about 160,000 distinct CDR3 sequences; around 7% lies in the top ten. This sample is part of a study of monozygotic twins with inflammatory bowel disease. General study findings and limits: Lower TCRbeta diversity (inverse Simpson) was seen in IBD patients than in healthy co-twins. IBD patients, compared with healthy twins, shared fewer clonotypes with others (especially with disease activity).

Whole-blood RNA isolation (total RNA) proceeded without T cell sorting. The rearrangement uses TRBV11-2 and TRBJ1-4. The sequenced sample was blood. The clonotype originates from a human donor with ulcerative colitis or Crohn's disease, or a healthy co-twin of an affected twin (not recorded which). This CDR3 is CASSLVSGAGANEKLFF.